This record concerns one T cell receptor (beta chain) sequence. Its matching antigen is unknown. CD45RO-CCR7+CD27+CD95- characterized naive CD8+ T cells. This sample stems from a study of CXCR3-negative and CXCR3-positive naive CD8 T cells. This CDR3 spans 19 amino acids. 5' RACE that incorporated UMI labels was used to prepare the TRB cDNA libraries. TCRdb reprocessed the 5' RACE reads, with one entry per CDR3 protein and no DNA. There are over 150,000 distinct CDR3 sequences in the sample, with approximately 0.51% held by the top ten. General study findings and limits: Naive cells positive for CXCR3 carried more hydrophobic TRB CDR3s than CXCR3-negative ones.

This chain joins TRBV23-1 and TRBJ2-3; the TCRdb call, TRBD1, lacks DNA for checking. TRBV23-1 counts as an open reading frame of uncertain function. The clonotype originates from a human donor in good health. Some clones in this sample may be carry-over from other donors' samples. Sequenced material: naive CXCR3+ CD8+ T cells from blood. The subset is: CD45RO-CCR7+CD27+CD95- naive CD8+ T cells expressing CXCR3 (TNR3+). The CDR3 here is CASSQSFLRGQGVGDTQYF.